One sample yielded the 29 T cell receptor beta chains listed below, sequenced in a study of blood T cell repertoires in COVID-19. Clones were read by immunoSEQ multiplex PCR, and TCRdb kept only the in-frame ones, dropping some. The table shows 130,000 to 150,000 clones, with 88% occurring only once. The specimen sequenced was peripheral blood. The receptors come from a woman between 45 and 65 years old with acute or convalescent COVID-19.

V is TRBV6-5 and J is TRBJ1-1, with 9 bases fitting TRBD1. V was pared by 2 bases and J by 3 bases, with 1 base of the junction left unmatched. CDR3 length: 14 amino acids. Germline CDR1 MNHEY, CDR2 SVGAGI. The CDR3 is CASSYRTGDTEAFF. The CDR3 nucleotides are TGTGCCAGCAGTTACAGGACAGGGGACACTGAAGCTTTCTTT.

This clone was seen only a few times. This chain uses TRBV4-2 with TRBJ2-1; tentatively, D is TRBD2 (7 bases). CDR1 is LGHNA and CDR2 is YNFKEQ in the germline V gene. V lost 4 bases and J lost 8, with 18 bases in between. The length of the CDR3 is 15 residues. The CDR3 nucleotides are TGTGCCAGCAGCCCAGGGGTGGGGCTAGCGGATGAGCAGTTCTTC. As protein: CASSPGVGLADEQFF.

The chain uses TRBV10-1 and TRBJ1-2; 9 bases fit TRBD1. The germline V gene encodes CDR1 WNHNN and CDR2 SYGVQD (reference sequence). V dropped 5 bases and J dropped 6; count of bases not matched to a gene: 4. The CDR3 totals 13 residues. CDR3 in amino acids: CASSPGQGDGYTF. CDR3 bases: TGCGCCAGCAGTCCGGGACAGGGAGATGGCTACACCTTC.

This clone was counted a single time. The chain links TRBV6-5 to TRBJ1-2; D not certain. Per germline, CDR1 MNHEY and CDR2 SVGAGI. CDR3 length equals 13 residues. With 2 bases removed from V and 2 bases from J, the gap between germline ends came to 6 bases. The CDR3: CASSYGQNYGYTF. CDR3 sequence (DNA): TGTGCCAGCAGTTACGGGCAGAACTATGGCTACACCTTC.

The V and J genes are TRBV28 and TRBJ1-5; D gene unclear. The length of the CDR3 is 15 residues. Germline assignment: CDR1 MDHEN and CDR2 SYDVKM. V was shortened by 7 bases and J by 0 bases, with 13 bases between the two germline ends. The CDR3 DNA sequence: TGTGCCAGCACCCTCCGAGGTCGTAGCAATCAGCCCCAGCATTTT. It codes for CASTLRGRSNQPQHF.

The V call is TRBV7-6, the J call TRBJ2-5, with unresolved D. The CDR3 contains 14 residues. Trimming took off 5 bases at V and 4 bases at J, with 14 bases between the two ends. In germline, CDR1 is SGHVS, CDR2 FNYEAQ. The DNA for the CDR3 is TGTGCCAGCAGCCCTAGTGGCAAACCAGAGACCCAGTACTTC. This codes for CASSPSGKPETQYF.

This clone was counted only a few times. The J gene is TRBJ2-1, the V gene TRBV7-9; 8 bases map to TRBD2. The J segment lost 0 bases and the V segment lost 4 bases, leaving 2 bases of the junction unmatched. The CDR3 runs to 15 residues. Per the germline V gene, CDR1 is SEHNR and CDR2 is FQNEAQ (reference sequence). CDR3 protein: CASSSLAGSYNEQFF. CDR3 nucleotides: TGTGCCAGCAGCTCCCTAGCGGGCTCCTACAATGAGCAGTTCTTC.

This clone came up once. This sequence joins TRBV3-1 (or the pseudogene TRBV3-2) and TRBJ2-3; no definite D call. V was trimmed by 4 bases and J by 6 bases, leaving 5 bases between them. Germline lookup yields CDR1 LGHDT and CDR2 YNNKEL (reference sequence). The CDR3 is 11 amino acids. CDR3 region: CASSLSDTQYF. The DNA of the CDR3 is TGTGCCAGCAGCCTCTCTGATACGCAGTATTTT.

This sequence joins TRBV5-1 and TRBJ2-7, with TRBD2 matching over 11 bases. This CDR3 spans 18 amino acids. V was pared by 3 bases and J by 1 base, with 12 bases of the junction left unmatched. Germline CDR1 SGHRS, CDR2 YFSETQ. The CDR3 reads CASSYFRLAGRLSYEQYF. The CDR3 region has the DNA TGCGCCAGCAGCTACTTTCGACTAGCGGGACGACTATCCTACGAGCAGTACTTC.

This clone was counted a few times. The rearrangement joins TRBV7-6 to TRBJ1-5; weak D call: TRBD1 (6 bases). V shed 2 bases and J shed 3 bases, with 11 bases lying between them. CDR3 length: 15 amino acids. Per the germline V gene, CDR1 is SGHVS and CDR2 is FNYEAQ. The CDR3: CASSLTGGHNQPQHF. The CDR3 DNA is TGTGCCAGCAGCTTAACGGGGGGCCACAATCAGCCCCAGCATTTT.

CDR3 coding DNA: TGTGCCAGCAGCGTTTCCGGCCAAGAGACCCAGTACTTC. This translates into CASSVSGQETQYF. This chain joins TRBV9 and TRBJ2-5; D remains unclear. The germline V gene encodes CDR1 SGDLS and CDR2 YYNGEE. V lost 2 bases, J lost 1 base, and 6 bases lay in between. The CDR3 runs to 13 residues.

The V gene is TRBV5-8, the J gene TRBJ2-7; possibly TRBD2 for D (5 bases). V lost 0 bases and J lost 3, with 10 bases in between. The CDR3 spans 14 residues. The V gene's germline CDR1 is SGHTS and CDR2 YDEGEE. In DNA, the CDR3 is TGTGCCAGCAGCTTGGGTCGGGATGGCTACGAGCAGTACTTC. The encoded protein is CASSLGRDGYEQYF.

This chain links TRBV3-1 (or the pseudogene TRBV3-2) with TRBJ1-6; 8 nucleotides align to TRBD1. The CDR3 runs 16 residues. Looked up from germline, CDR1 is LGHDT and CDR2 is YNNKEL (reference sequence). The ends lost 1 base at V and 7 bases at J; junction bases unmatched: 6. The CDR3 bases are TGTGCCAGCAGCCAAGTCGGACAGGGTATCAATTCACCCCTCCACTTT. The encoded protein is CASSQVGQGINSPLHF.

The CDR3 reads CASSQLSGRSNQPQHF. DNA of the CDR3: TGTGCCAGCAGCCAATTATCGGGTCGTAGCAATCAGCCCCAGCATTTT. J is TRBJ1-5 and V is TRBV16; no firm D call. CDR1 and CDR2 (germline): KGHSY, FQNENV. V was shortened by 1 base and J by 0 bases, with 10 bases between the two germline ends. The CDR3 sequence is 16 residues long. Combining the CDR3 with reference TRBV16 and TRBJ1-5 gives the whole variable domain GEEVAQTPKHLVRGEGQKAKLYCAPIKGHSYVFWYQQVLKNEFKFLISFQNENVFDETGMPKERFSAKCLPNSPCSLEIQATKLEDSAVYFCASSQLSGRSNQPQHFGDGTRLSIL.

The chain is built from TRBV7-2 and TRBJ2-3; 8 bases map to TRBD2. This CDR3 comprises 15 residues. V was clipped by 6 bases and J by 2 bases; unmatched bases: 7. Germline CDR1 and CDR2: SGHTA and FQGNSA. The CDR3: CASSLKRGNTDTQYF. The CDR3 bases are TGTGCCAGCAGTCTCAAGCGGGGGAACACAGATACGCAGTATTTT.

The chain recombines TRBV27 with TRBJ1-6, with TRBD1 as a possible D gene (5 bases). The CDR3 runs 17 residues. CDR1 is MNHEY, CDR2 SMNVEV, per germline (reference sequence). The germline V and J ends were trimmed by 3 bases and 9 bases, with 21 bases remaining between them. The CDR3 region has the DNA TGTGCCAGCAGTTTCGGTCGGGCGGGGGACTTTACTTCACCCCTCCACTTT. Its protein is CASSFGRAGDFTSPLHF.

V usage is TRBV9 and J usage is TRBJ1-6; 7 nucleotides line up with TRBD1. The length of the CDR3 is 14 residues. V lost 4 bases to trimming and J lost 9 bases; unmatched junction nucleotides: 7. Per the germline V gene, CDR1 is SGDLS and CDR2 is YYNGEE. CDR3: CASSLWDSGSPLHF. DNA of the CDR3: TGTGCCAGCAGCTTGTGGGACAGCGGTTCACCCCTCCACTTT.

This sequence joins TRBV7-8 and TRBJ1-5, with TRBD1 matching 7 bases. The CDR3 covers 17 residues. Germline V gene sequence: CDR1 SGHVS, CDR2 FQNEAQ. The J segment lost 1 base and the V segment lost 3 bases, leaving 9 bases of the junction unmatched. The CDR3 coding sequence is TGTGCCAGCAGCTTCGAGGGGGCCACTATAAGCAATCAGCCCCAGCATTTT. Translation gives CASSFEGATISNQPQHF. Variable domain in full (rest from reference TRBV7-8 and TRBJ1-5): GAGVSQSPRYKVAKRGQDVALRCDPISGHVSLFWYQQALGQGPEFLTYFQNEAQLDKSGLPSDRFFAERPEGSVSTLKIQRTQQEDSAVYLCASSFEGATISNQPQHFGDGTRLSIL.

The chain links TRBV7-8 to TRBJ2-1; 7 bases are shared with TRBD1. V dropped 5 bases and J dropped 6; count of bases not matched to a gene: 4. CDR3 length: 13 amino acids. Germline lookup yields CDR1 SGHVS and CDR2 FQNEAQ. DNA of the CDR3: TGTGCCAGCAGCACCCCAGGGGGCAATGAGCAGTTCTTC. This encodes CASSTPGGNEQFF.

The chain carries TRBV12-5 and TRBJ2-7, with unresolved D. This CDR3 spans 14 amino acids. Looked up from germline, CDR1 is LGHNT and CDR2 is FRNRAP. Trimming cost V 0 bases and J 3 bases, with 9 bases left between them. The CDR3 loop is CASGLVPTDYEQYF. The CDR3 nucleotides read TGTGCTAGTGGTTTGGTTCCCACAGACTACGAGCAGTACTTC.

The CDR3: CASSQEGGETQYF. CDR3 coding DNA: TGTGCCAGCAGCCAAGAGGGAGGCGAGACCCAGTACTTC. The chain recombines TRBV4-2 with TRBJ2-5; maybe TRBD2 (6 bases). Germline CDR1 is LGHNA and CDR2 is YNFKEQ. This CDR3 region has 13 residues. Trimming removed 0 bases at V and 5 bases at J, with 7 bases between.

The rearrangement uses TRBV19 and TRBJ2-7; the D is unclear. The ends were cut back, 8 bases at V and 2 bases at J, with 10 bases in the middle. The CDR3 runs 12 residues. In germline, CDR1 is LNHDA, CDR2 SQIVND (reference sequence). The CDR3, as DNA: TGTGCCAGTGGGCCGGCAGCCTACGAGCAGTACTTC. Protein sequence: CASGPAAYEQYF.

DNA for the CDR3: TGTGCCAGCAGCTTGTGGGAAAACCCCAGGGAACCCTACAATGAGCAGTTCTTC. This sequence encodes CASSLWENPREPYNEQFF. The chain is built from TRBV5-5 and TRBJ2-1; TRBD1 might be the D (5 bases). Germline CDR1 is SGHKS and CDR2 is YYEKEE (reference sequence). The CDR3 loop spans 18 amino acids. V lost 1 base and J 2 bases, leaving 19 bases between the germline ends.

The chain carries TRBV29-1 and TRBJ1-3; TRBD1 is a possible D gene (6 bases). The CDR3 is 13 residues long. Germline V gene sequence: CDR1 SQVTM, CDR2 ANQGSEA. V lost 5 bases and J lost 6, with 14 bases in between. The CDR3 DNA sequence: TGCAGCGTTCTTGCTGACAGGCAAAACACCATATATTTT. It yields the protein CSVLADRQNTIYF.

The V and J genes are TRBV5-4 and TRBJ1-5, with D possibly being TRBD1 (6 bases). The V and J ends lost 4 bases and 4 bases respectively, with 15 bases between them. This CDR3 comprises 15 residues. Germline V gives CDR1 SGHNT, CDR2 YYREEE (reference sequence). CDR3 residues: CASSIRGRPNQPQHF. The CDR3 region has the DNA TGTGCCAGCAGCATCAGGGGCCGTCCAAATCAGCCCCAGCATTTT.

This chain uses TRBV4-1 with TRBJ2-5, with 7 bases that match TRBD1. The CDR3 loop spans 15 amino acids. CDR1 and CDR2 from the germline V gene are MGHRA and YSYEKL. V was clipped by 8 bases and J by 4 bases; unmatched bases: 13. The CDR3 spells CASQPDRTSSETQYF. CDR3 DNA: TGCGCCAGCCAGCCGGACAGGACCTCCTCAGAGACCCAGTACTTC.

This rearrangement joins TRBV12-3 or TRBV12-4 to TRBJ1-3; a possible D gene is TRBD1 (5 bases). The CDR3 has 12 amino acids. V was cut by 6 bases and J by 4 bases, with 7 bases left in between. The CDR3 DNA is TGTGCCAGCAGGGGGCTGGGAAACACCATATATTTT. Amino acid sequence: CASRGLGNTIYF.

This clone was picked up a small number of times. V gene TRBV19 combines with J gene TRBJ2-7; 7 bases fit TRBD1. Germline CDR1 LNHDA, CDR2 SQIVND (reference sequence). The CDR3 extends over 15 amino acids. Unmatched junction bases numbered 11, after V lost 6 bases and J lost 3 bases. CDR3 residues: CASRDRHDSGYEQYF. The CDR3 nucleotides read TGTGCCAGTAGGGACAGGCATGACTCTGGCTACGAGCAGTACTTC.

The table lists this clone with a few counts. V gene TRBV30 combines with J gene TRBJ1-1; 8 positions agree with TRBD1. Germline CDR1 GTSNPN, CDR2 SVGIG (reference sequence). The ends lost 2 bases at V and 4 bases at J; junction bases unmatched: 3. CDR3 size: 13 residues. The CDR3: CAWSTGGFTEAFF. CDR3 nucleotide sequence: TGTGCCTGGAGTACAGGGGGTTTCACTGAAGCTTTCTTT.